Shown below are 25 T cell receptor delta chains from a single sample sequenced in a study of Vδ1+ human thymocytes. Their antigens are not known. The template was reverse-transcribed extracted RNA. Pooled V-gene forward primers with one constant-region reverse primer generated the CDR3 amplicons by multiplex PCR. TCRdb applied CATT to the multiplex PCR reads for clone calling. The table includes roughly 25,000 delta-chain clones, about 7% detected once. Notes on the study in general: In the thymus, TRG and TRD repertoires looked highly polyclonal with Gaussian CDR3 lengths.

Specimen: Vdelta1+ gamma-delta thymocytes from the thymus. The subset was: FACS-sorted CD3+ TCRalphabeta- TCRVdelta1+ TCRVdelta2- thymocytes. The receptor source for this set is a girl under two years old who had congenital heart surgery.

This clone was seen only a few times. V and J are TRDV1 and TRDJ1; TRDD2 is a possible D gene (7 bases). The CDR3 runs to 22 residues. The V gene's germline CDR1 is TSWWSYY and CDR2 QGS. Between the trimmed V and J ends, which lost 0 bases and 1 base, there was a span of 30 bases. CDR3 amino acids: CALGELDNSYGRGTFCTDKLIF. CDR3 coding DNA: TGTGCTCTTGGGGAACTGGACAATTCCTACGGGCGGGGGACTTTTTGCACCGATAAACTCATCTTT.

This clone was counted only a few times. The rearrangement links TRDV1 to TRDJ1; 12 nucleotides align to TRDD3. Per the germline V gene, CDR1 is TSWWSYY and CDR2 is QGS. V gave up 3 bases and J gave up 0 bases; unmatched junction bases: 8. The CDR3 spans 18 residues. CDR3 bases: TGTGCTCTTGGGGACCCCACTCTGGGGGATACGTACACCGATAAACTCATCTTT. This encodes CALGDPTLGDTYTDKLIF.

This clone came up a few times. The V gene is TRDV1, the J gene TRDJ1; 10 bases fit TRDD3. CDR1 is TSWWSYY and CDR2 is QGS in the germline V gene. The V gene end was trimmed by 0 bases and the J gene end by 0 bases; junction bases not matched to a gene: 22. CDR3 length equals 23 residues. The CDR3 sequence: CALGELVSASYWGIQTYTDKLIF. The CDR3 coding sequence is TGTGCTCTTGGGGAACTAGTAAGTGCTTCCTACTGGGGGATTCAGACCTACACCGATAAACTCATCTTT.

Only a few counts were recorded for this clone. The chain has TRDV1 and TRDJ1; D is uncertain. Germline CDR1 TSWWSYY, CDR2 QGS. The V end was cut by 0 bases, the J end by 2 bases, with 10 bases between. CDR3 size: 15 residues. The CDR3 spells CALGELQLYTDKLIF. CDR3 bases: TGTGCTCTTGGGGAACTCCAGTTATATACCGATAAACTCATCTTT.

V is TRDV1 and J is TRDJ1; 7 bases fit TRDD3. CDR1 is TSWWSYY and CDR2 is QGS in the germline V gene. V trimming: 0 bases; J trimming: 0 bases; junction bases outside the gene matches: 16. This CDR3 region has 20 residues. Here the CDR3 reads CALGELLPPFLGGYTDKLIF. The CDR3 DNA follows: TGTGCTCTTGGGGAACTTCTCCCTCCCTTTCTGGGGGGGTACACCGATAAACTCATCTTT.

This clone was counted between two and nine times. V usage is TRDV1 and J usage is TRDJ1; no clear D gene. Trimming shortened V by 2 bases and J by 0 bases, and 7 bases separated the two germline ends. Per germline, CDR1 TSWWSYY and CDR2 QGS. The CDR3 contains 14 residues. The DNA for the CDR3 is TGTGCTCTTGGGGAAAGTTCACACACCGATAAACTCATCTTT. It is translated as CALGESSHTDKLIF.

J is TRDJ1 and V is TRDV1; D is ambiguous. The CDR3 spans 17 residues. Germline loops: CDR1 TSWWSYY, CDR2 QGS. Trimming took off 1 base at V and 4 bases at J, with 19 bases between the two ends. The CDR3 protein is CALGEPTNGDTGDKLIF. In nucleotides, the CDR3 is TGTGCTCTTGGGGAACCTACTAACGGCGACACGGGCGATAAACTCATCTTT.

This clone was detected only a few times. The chain joins TRDV1 to TRDJ1, with D maybe TRDD3 (5 bases). Trimming cost V 3 bases and J 5 bases, with 31 bases left between them. Germline CDR1 TSWWSYY, CDR2 QGS. This CDR3 comprises 20 residues. The CDR3 reads CALGDLSPSGGPRGSDKLIF. The CDR3 DNA follows: TGTGCTCTTGGGGATCTCTCCCCCTCAGGGGGTCCCCGGGGGTCTGATAAACTCATCTTT.

This chain links TRDV1 with TRDJ1, with 10 positions matching TRDD3. Because TCRdb records no J gene, it was assigned here through a match of the DNA to germline. Germline-derived CDR1 and CDR2 are TSWWSYY and QGS. The CDR3 consists of 15 residues. The V and J ends lost 7 bases and 2 bases, in that order; junction bases with no gene match: 7. CDR3 sequence (DNA): TGTGCTCTTGTGAGGGGGGGATACGCGACCGATAAACTCATCTTT. Its translation: CALVRGGYATDKLIF.

The chain is built from TRDV1 and TRDJ1; 12 bases fit TRDD3. The J gene, not given by TCRdb, was assigned here from a germline match of the nucleotide sequence. Trimming took 0 bases from V and 3 from J; bases not matched to a gene: 8. The CDR3 runs to 18 residues. From germline, CDR1 is TSWWSYY and CDR2 QGS. CDR3 amino acids: CALGELPDNWGIPDKLIF. DNA of the CDR3: TGTGCTCTTGGGGAACTTCCGGACAACTGGGGGATACCCGATAAACTCATCTTT.

This sequence joins TRDV1 and TRDJ1; weak D call: TRDD3 (5 bases). Germline CDR1 TSWWSYY, CDR2 QGS. This CDR3 is 16 amino acids long. V lost 2 bases to trimming and J lost 0 bases, with 13 bases between them. In DNA, the CDR3 is TGTGCTCTTGGGGAAACGGAGGCTGGGTACACCGATAAACTCATCTTT. Translated, it gives CALGETEAGYTDKLIF.

This clone was seen only a few times. The chain employs TRDV1 and TRDJ1; a possible D gene is TRDD3 (5 bases). The CDR3 runs to 17 residues. The germline V gene has CDR1 TSWWSYY and CDR2 QGS. Trimming stripped 4 bases from V and 0 bases from J, with 18 bases between. The CDR3 protein is CALGGYCHFEYTDKLIF. CDR3 in DNA: TGTGCTCTTGGGGGATACTGTCACTTTGAGTACACCGATAAACTCATCTTT.

In its sample, this clone was seen a few times. The chain carries TRDV1 and TRDJ1; 7 nucleotides align to TRDD2. V dropped 4 bases and J dropped 1; count of bases not matched to a gene: 12. This CDR3 has 17 amino acids. CDR1 TSWWSYY and CDR2 QGS come from the germline V gene. CDR3 DNA sequence: TGTGCTCTTGGGGCGCGCCTTCCTCCGGTCTCCACCGATAAACTCATCTTT. Protein: CALGARLPPVSTDKLIF.

This clone was counted a few times. The chain couples TRDV1 to TRDJ1; possibly TRDD2 or TRDD3 for D (5 bases each). Per germline, CDR1 TSWWSYY and CDR2 QGS. The CDR3 totals 21 residues. Trimming pared 4 bases from V and 0 bases from J, leaving 30 bases between. The CDR3 sequence: CALGAKRLLHSWEKYTDKLIF. The CDR3 coding sequence is TGTGCTCTTGGGGCTAAGCGCCTACTACACTCCTGGGAGAAGTACACCGATAAACTCATCTTT.

This sequence joins TRDV1 and TRDJ1, with 8 bases identical to TRDD3. J was trimmed by 10 bases and V by 1 base; bases with no gene match: 20. CDR1 is TSWWSYY, CDR2 QGS, per germline. The CDR3 runs to 18 residues. Here the CDR3 DNA reads TGTGCTCTTGGGGAACACCCTCCTAGGTCCGGGGGATATGTTAGACTCATCTTT. Amino acids: CALGEHPPRSGGYVRLIF.

This clone appeared a few times. The rearrangement uses TRDV1 and TRDJ1; TRDD3 aligns across 8 bases. Trimming removed 5 bases from V and 2 bases from J; junction bases left unmatched: 19. Germline V gives CDR1 TSWWSYY, CDR2 QGS. This CDR3 has 19 residues. As DNA, the CDR3 is TGTGCTCTTGGGAGTACCCTACTGGGGGCCCTCCTTTGGACCGATAAACTCATCTTT. Translated: CALGSTLLGALLWTDKLIF.

In its sample, this clone was seen a few times. This chain links TRDV1 with TRDJ1; tentative D call: TRDD2 (5 bases). The CDR3 contains 20 residues. CDR1 and CDR2 from the germline V gene are TSWWSYY and QGS. Trimming removed 1 base at V and 0 bases at J, with 24 bases between. In DNA form, the CDR3 reads TGTGCTCTTGGGGAACGGGTTGGCGCTTCCGCCTCGGACAACACCGATAAACTCATCTTT. It specifies CALGERVGASASDNTDKLIF.

V and J are TRDV1 and TRDJ1; 8 bases are a match to TRDD3. CDR1 is TSWWSYY and CDR2 is QGS in the germline V gene. This CDR3 region has 17 residues. Germline trimming cut 4 bases from V and 7 bases from J; bases unmatched to any gene: 17. The CDR3 sequence is CALGGSPGGPRSRKLIF. DNA of the CDR3: TGTGCTCTTGGGGGATCCCCTGGGGGACCGCGGTCCCGTAAACTCATCTTT.

This clone was seen a few times. This chain uses TRDV1 with TRDJ1; D gene uncertain. V was pared by 6 bases and J by 0 bases, with 29 bases between. Germline loops: CDR1 TSWWSYY, CDR2 QGS. The CDR3 is 20 amino acids. The CDR3 sequence is CALGASHHRARGQDTDKLIF. CDR3 nucleotides: TGTGCTCTTGGAGCATCCCATCATAGAGCTAGGGGCCAGGACACCGATAAACTCATCTTT.

This clone has only a few counts. V is TRDV3 and J is TRDJ1, with TRDD2 matching 9 bases. This CDR3 has 20 amino acids. Germline trimming cut 5 bases from V and 0 bases from J; bases unmatched to any gene: 25. Germline-derived CDR1 and CDR2 are TVYSNPD and GDNSRS (reference sequence). The CDR3 here is CAHNHQAFLRVGAYTDKLIF. In nucleotides, the CDR3 is TGTGCCCATAACCACCAGGCCTTCCTACGAGTTGGGGCGTACACCGATAAACTCATCTTT.

The chain uses TRDV2 and TRDJ1; TRDD3 matches at 11 bases. There are 18 residues in the CDR3. Trimming took 6 bases from V and 2 from J; bases not matched to a gene: 16. Germline CDR1 and CDR2: GEAIGNYY and EKD. For the CDR3, the DNA is TGTGCCTGTCGCGAGGGCGCTACTGGGGGATATACGACCGATAAACTCATCTTT. It is translated as CACREGATGGYTTDKLIF.

J is TRDJ1 and V is TRDV1; 11 nucleotides agree with TRDD3. The length of the CDR3 is 22 residues. V trimming: 0 bases; J trimming: 1 base; junction bases outside the gene matches: 19. Germline V gene lookup returns CDR1 TSWWSYY and CDR2 QGS. The CDR3 region is CALGELVMRRGWGIPFTDKLIF. CDR3 DNA sequence: TGTGCTCTTGGGGAACTAGTCATGCGTCGAGGCTGGGGGATACCATTCACCGATAAACTCATCTTT.

This clone was counted only a few times. This chain joins TRDV1 and TRDJ1, with TRDD2 matching over 7 bases. V was pared by 2 bases and J by 1 base, with 16 bases of the junction left unmatched. The CDR3 covers 19 residues. Looked up from germline, CDR1 is TSWWSYY and CDR2 is QGS. The CDR3 region is CALGEFLPQCTRVTDKLIF. In DNA, the CDR3 is TGTGCTCTTGGGGAATTCCTACCCCAGTGTACCCGGGTCACCGATAAACTCATCTTT.

This clone showed up just a few times. The V and J genes are TRDV1 and TRDJ1; 10 nucleotides align to TRDD3. After removal of 5 bases from V and 0 bases from J, the junction contained 15 bases not matched to a gene. CDR1 TSWWSYY and CDR2 QGS come from the germline V gene. This CDR3 has 19 amino acids. CDR3: CALGIFLGGYAGYTDKLIF. The CDR3 region has the DNA TGTGCTCTTGGGATTTTCCTAGGGGGATACGCCGGGTACACCGATAAACTCATCTTT.

The J gene is TRDJ1, the V gene TRDV1; D could derive from TRDD2 or TRDD3 (9 bases each). Germline V gene sequence: CDR1 TSWWSYY, CDR2 QGS. Trimming shortened V by 4 bases and J by 0 bases, and 30 bases separated the two germline ends. The CDR3 is 21 residues long. In DNA, the CDR3 is TGTGCTCTTGGGGTGGCCTTCCTACGAATTAGGGGGATACCGTACACCGATAAACTCATCTTT. As protein: CALGVAFLRIRGIPYTDKLIF.